The source of this T cell receptor (beta chain) is a study of shared clonotypes between healthy human individuals. Findings and caveats of the study: Limitation of the genetic and exposure-history diversity represented came from the few donors.

The germline V gene has CDR1 LNHDA and CDR2 SQIVND (reference sequence). V was trimmed by 0 bases and J by 0 bases, leaving 15 bases between them. This CDR3 has 17 amino acids. Sorted-subset replicate PCRs used about 200 ng of genomic DNA. This amount corresponded to 30,000 to 35,000 T cell genomes. The method was immunoSEQ multiplex PCR; TCRdb's version includes in-frame clones alone and lacks a portion of them. The sample records millions of clones, roughly 95% being singletons. This clone was observed once. Its antigen is unknown. CD45RO-negative cells were positively selected for CCR7, leaving out terminally differentiated effector memory CD45RA+ cells.

This chain connects TRBV19 to TRBJ2-7; D is unresolved. The sequenced sample consisted of naive CD8+ T cells sorted from blood. The TCR sequence derives from a man between 18 and 29 years old in good health. The CDR3 here is CASSIDPSAQYSYEQYF. CDR3 coding DNA: TGTGCCAGTAGTATAGATCCGTCGGCGCAATACTCCTACGAGCAGTACTTC.